This T cell receptor (beta chain) is drawn from a study of monozygotic twins with inflammatory bowel disease. Study-wide findings and caveats: The inverse Simpson measure of TCRbeta diversity was lower in IBD patients than in healthy co-twins.

Notes on this clonotype: The antigen is unknown.

TCRdb processed the 5' RACE reads again and assigns one entry to each CDR3 protein, with no DNA. In all, the sample yields approximately 150,000 distinct CDR3 sequences. Total RNA from whole blood was isolated with no T cell sorting. The source of this sequence is a human donor with ulcerative colitis or Crohn's disease, or a healthy co-twin of an affected twin (not recorded which). Material: blood.

The CDR3 reads CASRGDTDTQYF. The J gene is TRBJ2-3, the V gene TRBV5-1; TCRdb outputs TRBD1, but without DNA this stays unchecked. The CDR3 spans 12 residues. Germline V lookup: CDR1 SGHRS, CDR2 YFSETQ.